This T cell receptor (beta chain) emerged from a study of shared clonotypes between healthy human individuals. In the study overall: Every donor yielded three CD4 naive, three CD4 memory, two CD8 naive and one CD8 memory plate.

Per the germline V gene, CDR1 is LGHNA and CDR2 is YSLEER. There are 15 residues in the CDR3. Trimming took 0 bases from V and 3 from J, leaving 12 bases between them. Concerning this clone: No antigen is known for it. The sample contains more than one DNA sequence encoding this CDR3.

Original processing methods: Junction-only immunoSEQ data arrived without quality scores, meaning filtering differed. Generated by immunoSEQ multiplex PCR, the TCRdb table keeps only in-frame clones and is missing some. D and trimming come from the DNA, and the V and J calls and clone size come from that table. This sample has over a million clones, with approximately 70% found just once. Study-level results: On the whole, naive subsets had larger estimated richness than memory subsets had.

This sequence was found in a young man in good health. The chain is built from TRBV4-3 and TRBJ2-7; possibly TRBD2 for D (5 bases). Material: memory CD4+ T cells sorted from blood. Subset reported: CD45RA-negative fraction. The CDR3 loop reads CASSQDRAGLYEQYF. The CDR3 region has the DNA TGCGCCAGCAGCCAAGATCGGGCGGGCCTCTACGAGCAGTACTTC.